The clone carrying this T cell receptor beta chain turned up a few times. This CDR3 has 15 amino acids. Germline V CDR1 and CDR2: SGHDT, YYEEEE. V lost 0 bases and J lost 8, with 15 bases in between. TCRdb independently ran MiXCR on the reads; one entry per CDR3 protein. The repertoire consists of about 250,000 distinct CDR3 sequences, with approximately 15% occurring once and the leading ten covering roughly 50%. This sample was included in a study of T cell repertoires in cytomegalovirus infection. The V gene is TRBV5-6, the J gene TRBJ2-1; D not certain. The clonotype originates from a human donor in good health (CMV status not recorded). Some clones in this sample may be carry-over from other donors' samples. The sample was CD8+ T cells from PBMCs. The CDR3 DNA sequence: TGTGCCAGCAGCTTGGTGAGTAGTAGAATCGATGAGCAGTTCTTC. Protein: CASSLVSSRIDEQFF.